Below, 9 T cell receptor beta chains from the same sample are listed, as sequenced in a study of blood T cells in healthy people across ages. PCR was performed a second time for roughly 6 to 12 cycles using a sample-barcoded 5' primer and a J-beta primer mix. Each CDR3 protein is one row after TCRdb ran MiXCR on the 5' RACE reads. The table lists over 550,000 distinct CDR3 sequences, approximately 30% of them singletons. The sequenced sample consisted of blood. Receptor source: a woman of 80 years or more in good health.

In this sample, this clonotype turned up many times. The rearrangement links TRBV13 to TRBJ2-5, with TRBD2 identical over 7 bases. The CDR3 totals 14 residues. V lost 5 bases to trimming and J lost 2 bases; unmatched junction nucleotides: 5. The germline CDR1 and CDR2 sequences are PRHDT and FYEKMQ (reference sequence). The CDR3 DNA sequence: TGTGCCAGCAGCCGGTGGGACTATCAAGAGACCCAGTACTTC. Translating gives CASSRWDYQETQYF.

This clonotype was seen many times. The chain carries TRBV5-5 and TRBJ2-3; D may correspond to TRBD1 or TRBD2 (5 bases each). The CDR3 covers 15 residues. From germline, CDR1 is SGHKS and CDR2 YYEKEE (reference sequence). Trimming pared 5 bases from V and 2 bases from J, leaving 15 bases between. CDR3 nucleotides: TGTGCCAGCAGGGGACGGATAAAAACCACAGATACGCAGTATTTT. Translated, it gives CASRGRIKTTDTQYF.

This clonotype appeared a few times. The chain links TRBV20-1 to TRBJ2-1; possible D gene TRBD1, 6 bases. V was pared by 3 bases and J by 6 bases, with 21 bases between. The CDR3 runs to 16 residues. CDR1 and CDR2 (germline): DFQATT, SNEGSKA (reference sequence). CDR3 region: CSASGVHRARGNEQFF. The CDR3 coding sequence is TGCAGTGCTAGCGGAGTTCACAGGGCCCGGGGCAATGAGCAGTTCTTC.

This clonotype was detected many times. The genes are TRBV6-5 and TRBJ2-1, with TRBD2 matching over 9 bases. Germline CDR1 MNHEY, CDR2 SVGAGI. This CDR3 region has 15 residues. The V and J ends lost 5 bases and 6 bases, in that order; junction bases with no gene match: 8. CDR3 coding DNA: TGTGCCAGCAGTCCCACTAGCGGGTTTGCCAATGAGCAGTTCTTC. Translated, it gives CASSPTSGFANEQFF.

The table lists this clonotype with many counts. This chain links TRBV6-2 or TRBV6-3 with TRBJ2-7; tentatively, D is TRBD2 (6 bases). Trimming took off 0 bases at V and 6 bases at J, with 9 bases between the two ends. The germline V gene encodes CDR1 MNHEY and CDR2 SVGEGT. CDR3 length: 13 amino acids. CDR3 bases: TGTGCCAGCAGTTACTCGACCGGGGGCGAGCAGTACTTC. It specifies CASSYSTGGEQYF.

In this sample, this clonotype turned up many times. Given a much more abundant clone one base away, this may be a read error. The chain is built from TRBV2 and TRBJ2-1; weak D call: TRBD2 (5 bases). The J call is uncertain, as TRBJ2-7 better fits the DNA end. The CDR3 length is 15 residues. Germline assignment: CDR1 SNHLY and CDR2 FYNNEI. CDR3 in amino acids: CASSRMGSSYNEQYF. The CDR3 coding sequence is TGTGCCAGCAGTCGAATGGGGAGCTCCTACAATGAGCAGTACTTC.

This clonotype has ten or more counts. This chain links TRBV5-1 with TRBJ2-5; D might be TRBD2 (5 bases). The germline CDR1 and CDR2 sequences are SGHRS and YFSETQ. The length of the CDR3 is 15 residues. V lost 2 bases and J lost 1, with 12 bases in between. CDR3 nucleotides: TGCGCCAGCAGCTTAGAGGGAATCGTCCAAGAGACCCAGTACTTC. It yields the protein CASSLEGIVQETQYF.

This clonotype was seen more than once but under ten times. V usage is TRBV20-1 and J usage is TRBJ1-3, with a tentative D call TRBD1 (6 bases). CDR1 is DFQATT and CDR2 is SNEGSKA in the germline V gene (reference sequence). The germline V and J ends were trimmed by 6 bases and 8 bases, with 17 bases remaining between them. The CDR3 covers 13 residues. The CDR3 reads CSASDTGADTIYF. The CDR3 region has the DNA TGCAGTGCCTCCGACACGGGGGCGGACACCATATATTTT.

This clonotype was counted many times. The genes are TRBV20-1 and TRBJ2-7; maybe TRBD2 (6 bases). The CDR3 runs 14 residues. Germline CDR1 reads DFQATT; CDR2 reads SNEGSKA (reference sequence). The germline V and J ends were trimmed by 0 bases and 8 bases, with 17 bases remaining between them. The CDR3 spells CSARDRRGGFKQYF. In DNA, the CDR3 is TGCAGTGCTAGAGATCGGCGGGGTGGTTTCAAGCAGTACTTC.